Presented here are 11 T cell receptor beta chains from one specimen sequenced in a study of molecular identifiers for immune sequencing clone quantification. TCRdb re-analysed the PCR reads in MiXCR, keeping a single row per CDR3 protein. The data contain some 96,000 distinct CDR3 sequences, 20% to 25% of them singletons. Material: naive CD8+ T cells from blood, with Jurkat cell RNA spiked in. Subset defined: FACS-sorted CD8+CD4-CCR7+CD45RA+ naive T cells. The source of these receptors is a human donor in good health. Some libraries in this study had Jurkat cell RNA spiked in.

The chain carries TRBV7-9 and TRBJ2-1, with TRBD2 identical over 7 bases. Trimming took 1 base from V and 2 from J; bases not matched to a gene: 8. Germline CDR1 is SEHNR and CDR2 is FQNEAQ (reference sequence). The CDR3 is 17 amino acids. The CDR3 protein is CASSLEGGSFTYNEQFF. CDR3 nucleotides: TGTGCCAGCAGCTTAGAGGGCGGGAGTTTCACCTACAATGAGCAGTTCTTC.

On this clonotype itself: This may come from a read error, since a much larger clone is one base off. V and J are TRBV29-1 and TRBJ2-5, with 14 bases fitting TRBD2. The CDR3 runs 14 residues. The germline V gene has CDR1 SQVTM and CDR2 ANQGSEA. CDR3 in amino acids: CSGGLAGVIETQCF. The CDR3 DNA follows: TGCAGCGGGGGACTAGCGGGAGTTATTGAGACCCAGTGCTTC.

This clonotype came up a few times. A much larger clone differs by one base, so this may be a read error. The conserved closing phenylalanine or tryptophan is absent in this CDR3, likely reflecting a read error. V is TRBV19 and J is TRBJ2-7, with D possibly TRBD2 on 5 matching bases. V shed 5 bases and J shed 6 bases, with 11 bases lying between them. The CDR3 is made up of 12 amino acids. The germline V gene encodes CDR1 LNHDA and CDR2 SQIVND (reference sequence). The DNA for the CDR3 is TGTGCCAGTAGTCCCGGGGTAGCCGAGCAGTACCTC. The encoded protein is CASSPGVAEQYL.

This clonotype was observed at least ten times. This sequence joins TRBV29-1 and TRBJ2-7; tentative D call: TRBD1 (8 bases). The CDR3 is made up of 16 amino acids. Germline V gene sequence: CDR1 SQVTM, CDR2 ANQGSEA. V gave up 6 bases and J gave up 0 bases, with 21 bases separating them. CDR3 amino acids: CSVRGGTGGSSYEQYF. CDR3 in DNA: TGCAGCGTCCGCGGGGGAACAGGGGGTTCCTCCTACGAGCAGTACTTC.

At least ten counts were recorded for this clonotype. The chain carries TRBV7-8 and TRBJ2-3; no clear D. The V end was cut by 0 bases, the J end by 3 bases, with 4 bases between. The germline CDR1 and CDR2 sequences are SGHVS and FQNEAQ. This CDR3 spans 13 amino acids. The CDR3 region has the DNA TGTGCCAGCAGCTTAGCGCGTACAGATACGCAGTATTTT. Protein: CASSLARTDTQYF.

Comment on this clonotype: One base away lies a much larger clone, so this may be a sequencing read error. Since no conserved phenylalanine or tryptophan closes the CDR3, a read error is the likely cause. The rearrangement joins TRBV20-1 to TRBJ2-3, with TRBD2 as a possible D gene (5 bases). The germline V and J ends were trimmed by 0 bases and 4 bases, with 20 bases remaining between them. This CDR3 is built from 17 residues. The V gene's germline CDR1 is DFQATT and CDR2 SNEGSKA (reference sequence). CDR3 sequence: CSARDVLASPRADTQYL. The CDR3 DNA is TGCAGTGCTAGAGACGTACTGGCTAGCCCGCGCGCAGATACGCAGTATCTT.

In this sample, this clonotype turned up many times. The rearrangement joins TRBV5-6 to TRBJ2-7; D not resolved. The CDR3 spans 12 residues. Between the trimmed V and J ends, which lost 4 bases and 1 base, there was a span of 6 bases. Germline CDR1 is SGHDT and CDR2 is YYEEEE. The CDR3 sequence: CASSRISYEQYF. CDR3 nucleotides: TGTGCCAGCAGCCGTATATCCTACGAGCAGTACTTC. The full variable domain, with the rest looked up from reference TRBV5-6 and TRBJ2-7, is DAGVTQSPTHLIKTRGQQVTLRCSPKSGHDTVSWYQQALGQGPQFIFQYYEEEERQRGNFPDRFSGHQFPNYSSELNVNALLLGDSALYLCASSRISYEQYFGPGTRLTVT.

This clonotype was counted many times. The chain employs TRBV19 and TRBJ1-6; tentative D call: TRBD1 (6 bases). The germline V gene has CDR1 LNHDA and CDR2 SQIVND (reference sequence). V lost 8 bases and J lost 9, with 14 bases in between. The CDR3 runs 13 residues. The CDR3 reads CASGGREGSPLHF. The CDR3 DNA reads as TGTGCCAGTGGGGGCCGGGAGGGTTCACCCCTCCACTTT.

This clonotype was detected ten times or more. V usage is TRBV11-2 and J usage is TRBJ2-7; TRBD2 aligns across 8 bases. The CDR3 consists of 15 residues. With 6 bases clipped from V and 2 bases from J, the junction kept 9 bases outside the gene matches. CDR1 and CDR2 (germline): SGHAT, FQNNGV. CDR3 sequence reads: CASSLLRGAAYEQYF. The CDR3 coding sequence is TGTGCCAGCAGTCTCCTGCGGGGGGCCGCCTACGAGCAGTACTTC. Based on the CDR3 plus reference TRBV11-2 and TRBJ2-7, the full variable domain is EAGVAQSPRYKIIEKRQSVAFWCNPISGHATLYWYQQILGQGPKLLIQFQNNGVVDDSQLPKDRFSAERLKGVDSTLKIQPAKLEDSAVYLCASSLLRGAAYEQYFGPGTRLTVT.

In its sample, this clonotype was seen once. Since no conserved phenylalanine or tryptophan closes the CDR3, a read error is the likely cause. The DNA is left out, because the CDR3 cannot be placed on it with certainty; the CDR3 is given as TCRdb lists it. The V call is TRBV6-2 or TRBV6-3, the J call TRBJ2-3; TRBD2, the D gene given by the table, was not confirmed from the DNA. Per germline, CDR1 MNHEY and CDR2 SVGEGT. The CDR3 spans 14 amino acids, including both terminal residues. The CDR3 is CASSDIGLADRQDL.

At least ten counts were recorded for this clonotype. The chain employs TRBV7-9 and TRBJ1-1; the D is unclear. Germline CDR1 reads SEHNR; CDR2 reads FQNEAQ (reference sequence). V lost 5 bases to trimming and J lost 3 bases, with 10 bases between them. This CDR3 region has 13 residues. DNA for the CDR3: TGTGCCAGCAGCAGGGATTTGGACACTGAAGCTTTCTTT. Translating gives CASSRDLDTEAFF. The full variable domain, in which reference TRBV7-9 and TRBJ1-1 provide the parts outside the CDR3, is DTGVSQNPRHKITKRGQNVTFRCDPISEHNRLYWYRQTLGQGPEFLTYFQNEAQLEKSRLLSDRFSAERPKGSFSTLEIQRTEQGDSAMYLCASSRDLDTEAFFGQGTRLTVV.